This TCR beta chain was sequenced during a study of T cell responses to AZD1222 COVID-19 vaccine. TCRdb's copy holds only in-frame clones and misses some; the assay was immunoSEQ multiplex PCR. This sample has about 130,000 clones; roughly 93% occur once, and the top ten carry around 3.3%. V was shortened by 0 bases and J by 6 bases, with 14 bases between the two germline ends. The CDR3 has 15 amino acids. CDR1 MNHNY and CDR2 SVGAGI come from the germline V gene (reference sequence). This clonotype was obtained from an adult in good health. Here the sequenced sample was peripheral blood, taken on day 0 of AZD1222 vaccination. This chain uses TRBV6-6 with TRBJ1-1, with D possibly being TRBD1 (5 bases). The CDR3 sequence is CASSYSGQGKAEAFF. CDR3 DNA sequence: TGTGCCAGCAGTTACTCCGGGCAGGGCAAGGCTGAAGCTTTCTTT.